This entry is about one T cell receptor (beta chain). CDR3 length equals 16 residues. V was cut by 7 bases and J by 1 base, with 14 bases left in between. Through template switching, a universal primer site was introduced, and the cDNA contained unique molecular identifiers. TCRdb re-analysed the 5' RACE reads in MiXCR, keeping a single row per CDR3 protein. The top ten clones hold about 4.5% of a sample with 600,000 to 800,000 distinct CDR3 sequences, approximately 22% of them seen once. These data are taken from a study of identical twins. The same sample was also studied in work on T cells expressing NK-cell markers.

This chain uses TRBV12-3 or TRBV12-4 with TRBJ2-6; D gene unclear. The sequencing sample was made of PBMCs. This clonotype was obtained from a young woman in good health. CDR3 loop: CASTRQYPSGANVLTF. CDR3 coding DNA: TGTGCCAGCACCAGGCAGTACCCGTCTGGGGCCAACGTCCTGACTTTC.